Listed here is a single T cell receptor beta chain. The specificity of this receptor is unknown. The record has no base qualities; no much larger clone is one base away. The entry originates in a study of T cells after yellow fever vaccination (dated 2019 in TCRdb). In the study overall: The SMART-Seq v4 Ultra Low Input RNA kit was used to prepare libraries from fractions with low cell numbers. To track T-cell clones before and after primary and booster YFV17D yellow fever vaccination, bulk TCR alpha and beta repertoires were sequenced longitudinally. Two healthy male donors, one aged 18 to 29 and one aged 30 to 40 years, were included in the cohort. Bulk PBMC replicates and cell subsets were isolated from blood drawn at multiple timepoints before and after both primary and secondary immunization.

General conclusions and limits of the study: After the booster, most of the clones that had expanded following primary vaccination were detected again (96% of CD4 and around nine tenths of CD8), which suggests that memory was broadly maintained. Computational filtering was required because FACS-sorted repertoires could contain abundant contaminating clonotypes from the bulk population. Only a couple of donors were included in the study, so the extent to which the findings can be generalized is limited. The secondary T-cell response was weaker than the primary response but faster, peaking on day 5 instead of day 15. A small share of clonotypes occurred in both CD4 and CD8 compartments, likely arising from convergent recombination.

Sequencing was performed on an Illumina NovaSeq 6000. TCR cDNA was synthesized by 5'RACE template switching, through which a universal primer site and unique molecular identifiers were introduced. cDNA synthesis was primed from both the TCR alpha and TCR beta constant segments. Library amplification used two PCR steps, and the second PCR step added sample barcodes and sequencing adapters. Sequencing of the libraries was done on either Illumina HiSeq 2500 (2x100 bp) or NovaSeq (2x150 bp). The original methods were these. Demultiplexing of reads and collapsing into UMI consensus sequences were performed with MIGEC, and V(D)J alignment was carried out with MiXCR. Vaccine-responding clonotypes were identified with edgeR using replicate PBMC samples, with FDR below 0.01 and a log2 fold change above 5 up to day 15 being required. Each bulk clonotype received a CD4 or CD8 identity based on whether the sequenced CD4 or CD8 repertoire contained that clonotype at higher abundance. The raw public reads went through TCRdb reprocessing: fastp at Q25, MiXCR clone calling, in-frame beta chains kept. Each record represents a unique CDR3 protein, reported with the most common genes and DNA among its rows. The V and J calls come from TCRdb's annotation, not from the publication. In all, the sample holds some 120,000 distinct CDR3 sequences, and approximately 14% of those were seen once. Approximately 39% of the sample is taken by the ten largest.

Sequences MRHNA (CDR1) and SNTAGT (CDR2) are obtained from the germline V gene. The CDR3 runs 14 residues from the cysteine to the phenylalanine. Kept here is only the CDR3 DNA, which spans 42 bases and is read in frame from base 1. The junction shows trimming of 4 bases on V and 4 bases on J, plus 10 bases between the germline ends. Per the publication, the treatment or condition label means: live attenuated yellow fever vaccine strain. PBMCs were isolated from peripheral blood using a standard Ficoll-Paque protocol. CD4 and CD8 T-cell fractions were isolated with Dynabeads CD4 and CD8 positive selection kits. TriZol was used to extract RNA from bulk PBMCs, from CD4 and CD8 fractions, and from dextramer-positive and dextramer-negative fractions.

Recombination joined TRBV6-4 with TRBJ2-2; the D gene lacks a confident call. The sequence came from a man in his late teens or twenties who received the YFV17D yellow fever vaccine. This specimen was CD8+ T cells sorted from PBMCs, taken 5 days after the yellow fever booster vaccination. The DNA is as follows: TGTGCCAGCAGTGCGTCAGGATCCACCGGGGAGCTGTTTTTT. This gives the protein CASSASGSTGELFF.